The 25 T cell receptor beta chains below were found in one sample sequenced in a study of blood T cells in healthy people across ages (dated by TCRdb to the mid-2010s). The library was built by means of 5' RACE. Sequenced using an Illumina HiSeq 2500. The second PCR ran for about 7 to 11 cycles and used a J-beta primer mix along with a sample-barcoded 5' primer. The public reads were reprocessed in TCRdb via fastp at Q25 and MiXCR, keeping in-frame beta chains. Identical CDR3 protein sequences are pooled into one entry, listed with their most common genes and DNA. A total of 720,000 or so distinct CDR3 sequences appear in this sample, around two fifths of them only once. The ten most abundant clones make up around 32% of the sample. The sequenced sample consisted of blood. Receptors were obtained from a man aged 80 or over in good health.

This chain connects TRBV14 to TRBJ2-3; D remains unclear. Germline V gives CDR1 SGHDN, CDR2 FVKESK. The CDR3 is made up of 12 amino acids. Trimming removed 4 bases at V and 8 bases at J, with 10 bases between. CDR3 sequence: CASSLMVGTQYF. In DNA, the CDR3 is TGTGCCAGCAGCCTCATGGTAGGTACGCAGTATTTT.

The DNA of the CDR3 is TGTGCCAGCAGCTCCCGGACAAGCTATGGCTACACCTTC. Its protein product is CASSSRTSYGYTF. The gene calls are TRBV7-2 and TRBJ1-2; TRBD1 is a possible D gene (5 bases). The germline CDR1 and CDR2 sequences are SGHTA and FQGNSA. CDR3 size: 13 residues. V shed 4 bases and J shed 4 bases, with 10 bases lying between them.

With respect to this clonotype: Possible read error: a much larger clone is one base away. V is TRBV7-2 and J is TRBJ1-1; D possibly corresponds to TRBD1 (5 bases). The CDR3 has 14 residues. Germline CDR1 is SGHTA and CDR2 is FQGNSA. In nucleotides, the CDR3 is TGTGCCAGCAGCTCGGACATCATGAACACTGGAGCTTTCTTT. Translation gives CASSSDIMNTGAFF.

This clonotype appeared many times. V and J are TRBV20-1 and TRBJ2-5; a possible D gene is TRBD2 (5 bases). Germline CDR1 is DFQATT and CDR2 is SNEGSKA (reference sequence). CDR3 length: 12 amino acids. Deletions cut 1 base from V and 4 bases from J, with 7 bases between. CDR3 in DNA: TGCAGTGCTAGAGTCCTAGCAGAGACCCAGTACTTC. It yields the protein CSARVLAETQYF.

The chain combines TRBV20-1 with TRBJ1-2; D unresolved. Germline CDR1 reads DFQATT; CDR2 reads SNEGSKA (reference sequence). The CDR3 is 13 amino acids. Trimming took 0 bases from V and 4 from J, leaving 9 bases between them. The CDR3 DNA sequence: TGCAGTGCTAGAGATCAATCAGCCTATGGCTACACCTTC. Translated, it gives CSARDQSAYGYTF.

The chain couples TRBV7-3 to TRBJ2-1; D might be TRBD2 (6 bases). The germline V and J ends were trimmed by 2 bases and 2 bases, with 10 bases remaining between them. CDR1 SGHTA and CDR2 FQGTGA come from the germline V gene. The CDR3 spans 15 residues. This chain's CDR3 is CASSLLANTYNEQFF. CDR3 DNA: TGTGCCAGCAGCTTACTAGCGAACACCTACAATGAGCAGTTCTTC. Full variable domain (rest looked up from reference TRBV7-3 and TRBJ2-1): GAGVSQTPSNKVTEKGKYVELRCDPISGHTALYWYRQSLGQGPEFLIYFQGTGAADDSGLPNDRFFAVRPEGSVSTLKIQRTERGDSAVYLCASSLLANTYNEQFFGPGTRLTVL.

This clonotype was counted a few times. The chain couples TRBV29-1 to TRBJ2-7; no clear D gene. Trimming stripped 3 bases from V and 5 bases from J, with 14 bases between. Germline-derived CDR1 and CDR2 are SQVTM and ANQGSEA. The CDR3 loop spans 13 amino acids. The CDR3 DNA sequence: TGCAGCGTTGACAAGCACGGATGGGACGAGCAGTACTTC. Its protein is CSVDKHGWDEQYF.

The V gene is TRBV6-2 or TRBV6-3, the J gene TRBJ2-7, with 7 bases fitting TRBD1. The length of the CDR3 is 13 residues. Germline CDR1 is MNHEY and CDR2 is SVGEGT. With V trimmed by 6 bases and J by 5 bases, 7 bases remained unmatched. In DNA, the CDR3 is TGTGCCAGCAGCCTCACAGGGGTGAACGAGCAGTACTTC. As protein: CASSLTGVNEQYF.

Many counts were recorded for this clonotype. The chain links TRBV20-1 to TRBJ2-3; no definite D call. The CDR3 loop spans 14 amino acids. V lost 2 bases and J lost 0, with 9 bases in between. CDR1 DFQATT and CDR2 SNEGSKA come from the germline V gene (reference sequence). DNA for the CDR3: TGCAGTGCTAGATTTATCCCTAGCACAGATACGCAGTATTTT. Residues: CSARFIPSTDTQYF.

In its sample, this clonotype was seen a few times. The chain has TRBV20-1 and TRBJ2-5; no reliable D call. CDR3 length: 15 residues. The ends were cut back, 6 bases at V and 5 bases at J, with 22 bases in the middle. Germline V gene lookup returns CDR1 DFQATT and CDR2 SNEGSKA (reference sequence). The CDR3, as DNA: TGCAGTGCACACGTGGTCAGCAATTTTTGGGAGACCCAGTACTTC. Its protein is CSAHVVSNFWETQYF.

This clonotype was seen a handful of times. The chain recombines TRBV30 with TRBJ1-1, with 7 bases that match TRBD1. The CDR3 length is 14 residues. V lost 5 bases to trimming and J lost 1 base; unmatched junction nucleotides: 7. Germline lookup yields CDR1 GTSNPN and CDR2 SVGIG (reference sequence). This CDR3 reads CAWLKQGQNTEAFF. The CDR3 DNA reads TGTGCCTGGTTAAAACAGGGGCAGAACACTGAAGCTTTCTTT.

The V gene is TRBV5-1, the J gene TRBJ1-6; D call uncertain. The CDR3 consists of 14 residues. Trimming pared 4 bases from V and 9 bases from J, leaving 14 bases between. Germline V CDR1 and CDR2: SGHRS, YFSETQ. The CDR3 DNA reads TGCGCCAGCAGCGATCCTCCCAATTTTTCACCCCTCCACTTT. Its protein is CASSDPPNFSPLHF.

The CDR3 coding sequence is TGTGCCAGCAGCTTGGGTAGGACTAGCGGGACCCACTCCTACAATGAGCAGTTCTTC. This sequence encodes CASSLGRTSGTHSYNEQFF. V and J are TRBV5-6 and TRBJ2-1; 12 bases match TRBD2. This CDR3 region has 19 residues. Germline V lookup: CDR1 SGHDT, CDR2 YYEEEE. The J segment lost 0 bases and the V segment lost 0 bases, leaving 7 bases of the junction unmatched.

Note on this clonotype: With a much larger clone just one base away, this may be a read error. The V gene is TRBV20-1, the J gene TRBJ1-2, with no clear D. The CDR3 is 17 amino acids. The V gene's germline CDR1 is DFQATT and CDR2 SNEGSKA (reference sequence). The chain's CDR3 is CSARDLSRVLANYGCTF. CDR3 DNA: TGCAGTGCTAGAGATTTATCCCGGGTCCTAGCTAACTATGGCTGCACCTTC.

This chain connects TRBV3-1 to TRBJ2-7; D possibly corresponds to TRBD2 (6 bases). Trimming removed 1 base from V and 1 base from J, with 11 bases in between. The CDR3 has 15 residues. Germline-derived CDR1 and CDR2 are LGHDT and YNNKEL (reference sequence). The CDR3 DNA follows: TGTGCCAGCAGCCAAGGCGGGCGGGGATCCTACGAGCAGTACTTC. Translation: CASSQGGRGSYEQYF.

The chain has TRBV4-1 and TRBJ2-7; D unclear. The J call may be incorrect, as the DNA end agrees better with TRBJ2-5. From germline, CDR1 is MGHRA and CDR2 YSYEKL. The CDR3 has 14 residues. The CDR3 region has the DNA TGCGCCAGCAGCCAGAACTCACTCAGAGAGACCCAGTACTTC. Protein sequence: CASSQNSLRETQYF.

The chain combines TRBV5-6 with TRBJ2-3; 10 nucleotides match TRBD1. Looked up from germline, CDR1 is SGHDT and CDR2 is YYEEEE. V shed 1 base and J 0 bases; nucleotides not matched to a gene: 8. The CDR3 runs to 18 residues. CDR3 loop: CASSLTGTGATSTDTQYF. CDR3 nucleotides: TGTGCCAGCAGCTTGACCGGGACAGGGGCGACTAGCACAGATACGCAGTATTTT.

The chain recombines TRBV7-9 with TRBJ2-1; either TRBD1 or TRBD2 may supply D (5 bases each). CDR3 length: 15 amino acids. Germline lookup yields CDR1 SEHNR and CDR2 FQNEAQ (reference sequence). V was shortened by 1 base and J by 5 bases, with 12 bases between the two germline ends. As DNA, the CDR3 is TGTGCCAGCAGCTTAGGGACTGGGGGTAACAATGAGCAGTTCTTC. Amino acids: CASSLGTGGNNEQFF.

The V gene is TRBV20-1, the J gene TRBJ2-5; D remains unclear. The CDR3 has 15 amino acids. Germline V gives CDR1 DFQATT, CDR2 SNEGSKA (reference sequence). V lost 0 bases and J 4 bases, leaving 15 bases between the germline ends. This CDR3 reads CSARDLDSWGETQYF. CDR3 DNA: TGCAGTGCTAGAGATCTCGACTCGTGGGGAGAGACCCAGTACTTC.

In its sample, this clonotype was seen once. This sequence joins TRBV28 and TRBJ2-1; 10 nucleotides agree with TRBD1. The V segment lost 7 bases and the J segment 4 bases; nucleotides outside the gene matches: 10. Germline V gene data show CDR1 as MDHEN and CDR2 as SYDVKM. The length of the CDR3 is 16 residues. The CDR3 spells CASMEAGDRGYNEQFF. The CDR3 nucleotides are TGTGCCAGCATGGAAGCCGGGGACAGGGGATACAATGAGCAGTTCTTC. Complete variable domain (other parts from reference TRBV28 and TRBJ2-1): DVKVTQSSRYLVKRTGEKVFLECVQDMDHENMFWYRQDPGLGLRLIYFSYDVKMKEKGDIPEGYSVSREKKERFSLILESASTNQTSMYLCASMEAGDRGYNEQFFGPGTRLTVL.

The rearrangement uses TRBV5-1 and TRBJ2-4, with a possible D match to TRBD1 (6 bases). The CDR3 covers 14 residues. V lost 0 bases, J lost 5 bases, and 9 bases lay in between. From germline, CDR1 is SGHRS and CDR2 YFSETQ. CDR3 sequence (DNA): TGCGCCAGCAGCTTGGGACAGGCCCAAAACATTCAGTACTTC. Encoded protein: CASSLGQAQNIQYF.

This clonotype was counted a few times. The CDR3 sequence is CASSLMFGGGYTF. DNA for the CDR3: TGTGCCAGCAGTTTAATGTTTGGAGGGGGCTACACCTTC. The chain employs TRBV28 and TRBJ1-2; unclear D gene. V dropped 2 bases and J dropped 8 bases, with 12 bases sitting between them. Germline CDR1 MDHEN, CDR2 SYDVKM. The CDR3 spans 13 residues.

This clonotype has only a few counts. The gene calls are TRBV7-2 and TRBJ2-4, with TRBD1 as a possible D gene (6 bases). The J call is in doubt because the DNA end fits TRBJ2-7 better. Germline V CDR1 and CDR2: SGHTA, FQGNSA. This CDR3 contains 13 residues. The CDR3 bases are TGTGCCAGCAGCGGGAAGACAGGAAACGAGCAGTACTTC. It codes for CASSGKTGNEQYF.

This chain links TRBV7-2 with TRBJ2-7; 9 bases are shared with TRBD1. Germline CDR1 and CDR2: SGHTA and FQGNSA. The CDR3 consists of 14 residues. V shed 3 bases, J shed 6 bases, and the junction held 6 bases outside the gene matches. CDR3 in DNA: TGTGCCAGCAGCTTCCGACAGGGGGGCGGCGAGCAGTACTTC. It translates to CASSFRQGGGEQYF.

Notes on this clonotype: It may be a read error: a sequence one base away is much more abundant. This chain links TRBV7-8 with TRBJ2-4, with D possibly being TRBD2 (6 bases). The CDR3 length is 15 residues. Trimming took off 5 bases at V and 9 bases at J, with 20 bases between the two ends. Germline loops: CDR1 SGHVS, CDR2 FQNEAQ. The CDR3 sequence: CASSPPAGGESIQYF. The DNA for the CDR3 is TGTGCCAGCAGCCCTCCGGCGGGCGGGGAGAGCATTCAGTACTTC.